Below are 10 T cell receptor beta chains sequenced from a single sample in a study of T cell responses to AZD1222 COVID-19 vaccine. Produced via immunoSEQ multiplex PCR; TCRdb's table is partial and in-frame only. The table lists approximately 120,000 clones, approximately 82% of them singletons. The source material was peripheral blood, sampled 28 days after the second AZD1222 dose. The receptors stem from an adult who received the AZD1222 COVID-19 vaccine.

The chain is built from TRBV3-1 (or the pseudogene TRBV3-2) and TRBJ2-5; D is possibly TRBD2 (5 bases). With 1 base removed from V and 5 bases from J, the gap between germline ends came to 14 bases. The CDR3 is 15 residues long. Germline assignment: CDR1 LGHDT and CDR2 YNNKEL (reference sequence). The CDR3 DNA reads as TGTGCCAGCAGCCAAGGGATCGGGGTCGGGGAGACCCAGTACTTC. As protein: CASSQGIGVGETQYF.

This chain joins TRBV9 and TRBJ2-5; D possibly corresponds to TRBD2 (7 bases). The CDR3 covers 15 residues. In germline, CDR1 is SGDLS, CDR2 YYNGEE. V lost 0 bases and J 8 bases, leaving 17 bases between the germline ends. The CDR3: CASSVEGVTGGTQYF. The CDR3, as DNA: TGTGCCAGCAGCGTAGAGGGGGTGACGGGGGGAACCCAGTACTTC.

This clone was picked up a small number of times. This chain joins TRBV6-2 or TRBV6-3 and TRBJ1-5, with D perhaps matching TRBD1 (5 bases). The CDR3 totals 18 residues. Germline loops: CDR1 MNHEY, CDR2 SVGEGT. Trimming stripped 3 bases from V and 2 bases from J, with 20 bases between. The CDR3 loop reads CASSYWKRGGNGNQPQHF. The CDR3 nucleotides read TGTGCCAGCAGTTATTGGAAACGGGGGGGAAACGGCAATCAGCCCCAGCATTTT.

This chain joins TRBV3-1 (or the pseudogene TRBV3-2) and TRBJ1-6; D gene unclear. Trimming left V 0 bases short and J 7 bases short, with 10 bases between. The germline V gene has CDR1 LGHDT and CDR2 YNNKEL (reference sequence). The CDR3 runs to 15 residues. CDR3 residues: CASSQEVAGNSPLHF. CDR3 nucleotide sequence: TGTGCCAGCAGCCAAGAAGTAGCGGGGAATTCACCCCTCCACTTT.

The chain recombines TRBV2 with TRBJ2-2; D tentatively fits TRBD1 or TRBD2 (5 bases each). The germline V gene has CDR1 SNHLY and CDR2 FYNNEI. V lost 5 bases and J 6 bases, leaving 10 bases between the germline ends. This CDR3 is 13 amino acids long. The CDR3 DNA reads TGTGCCAGCAGTCCACTGGGACCCGGGGAGCTGTTTTTT. It is translated as CASSPLGPGELFF.

The CDR3 DNA reads TGTGCCAGCAGCGTCACATGGGCAAATGAGCAGTTCTTC. The encoded protein is CASSVTWANEQFF. V gene TRBV9 combines with J gene TRBJ2-1; D gene unclear. The CDR3 runs to 13 residues. The V gene lost 2 bases and the J gene lost 7 bases, with 10 bases spanning the gap. CDR1 is SGDLS and CDR2 is YYNGEE in the germline V gene.

This rearrangement joins TRBV6-5 to TRBJ2-3; D unclear. V shed 0 bases and J shed 6 bases, with 10 bases lying between them. CDR1 and CDR2 (germline): MNHEY, SVGAGI. The CDR3 consists of 14 residues. The CDR3 sequence: CASSYSQVRDTQYF. The CDR3 DNA is TGTGCCAGCAGTTACTCCCAGGTCCGTGATACGCAGTATTTT.

As DNA, the CDR3 is TGTGCCACCAGTGATTCTCGGAGTTTCTCCTACGAGCAGTACTTC. It is translated as CATSDSRSFSYEQYF. The chain has TRBV24-1 and TRBJ2-7, with D uncertain. Between the trimmed V and J ends, which lost 2 bases and 0 bases, there was a span of 10 bases. The V gene's germline CDR1 is KGHDR and CDR2 SFDVKD. The CDR3 sequence is 15 residues long.

The chain links TRBV11-2 to TRBJ1-1; D is uncertain. CDR1 and CDR2 (germline): SGHAT, FQNNGV. CDR3 length: 14 residues. V lost 5 bases and J lost 5, with 15 bases in between. CDR3 sequence (DNA): TGTGCCAGCAGCCCCGGAGTCAAAGGGACTGAAGCTTTCTTT. Translated: CASSPGVKGTEAFF.

The chain couples TRBV5-1 to TRBJ1-5; D gene ambiguous. Germline V gene sequence: CDR1 SGHRS, CDR2 YFSETQ. The CDR3 has 15 amino acids. The V and J ends lost 3 bases and 0 bases respectively, with 10 bases between them. CDR3 nucleotide sequence: TGCGCCAGCAGCTCAGACGGAGATAGCAATCAGCCCCAGCATTTT. Protein sequence: CASSSDGDSNQPQHF.